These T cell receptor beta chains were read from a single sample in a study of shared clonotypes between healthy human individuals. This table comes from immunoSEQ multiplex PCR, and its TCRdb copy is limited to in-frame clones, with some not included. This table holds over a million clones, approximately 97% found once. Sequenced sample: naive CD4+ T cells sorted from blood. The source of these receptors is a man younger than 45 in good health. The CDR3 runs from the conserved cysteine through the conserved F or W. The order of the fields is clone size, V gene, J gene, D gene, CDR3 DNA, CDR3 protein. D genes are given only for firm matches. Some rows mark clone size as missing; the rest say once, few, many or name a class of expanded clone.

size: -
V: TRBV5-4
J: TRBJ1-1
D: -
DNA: TGTGCCAGCAGCTCGAGCATAAATAAGAACACTGAAGCTTTCTTT
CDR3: CASSSSINKNTEAFF

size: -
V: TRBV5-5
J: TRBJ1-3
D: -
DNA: TGTGCCAGCAGCTTGATCCCCGGGGACTCTGGAAACACCATATATTTT
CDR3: CASSLIPGDSGNTIYF

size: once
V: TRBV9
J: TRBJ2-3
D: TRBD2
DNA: TGTGCCAGCAGCCGTACTTGGACTAGCGGGAGGAGGCGGGGCACAGATACGCAGTATTTT
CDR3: CASSRTWTSGRRRGTDTQYF

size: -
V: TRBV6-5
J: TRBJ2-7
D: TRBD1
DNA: TGTGCCAGCAGTCCAGACAGGGGGCGCATCTACGAGCAGTACTTC
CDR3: CASSPDRGRIYEQYF

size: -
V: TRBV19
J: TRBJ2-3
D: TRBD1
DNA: TGTGCCAGTACCGCTCTCGGGACAGGGCATATGAGGACGCAGTATTTT
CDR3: CASTALGTGHMRTQYF

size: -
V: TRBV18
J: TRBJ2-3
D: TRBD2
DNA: TGTGCCAGCTCACCACGGACTAGCGGGAGGACTAGCACAGATACGCAGTATTTT
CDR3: CASSPRTSGRTSTDTQYF

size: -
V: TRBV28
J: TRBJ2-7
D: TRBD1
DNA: TGTGCCAGCAGTTCGCCGCCGGGACAGGGGACCTACGAGCAGTACTTC
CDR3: CASSSPPGQGTYEQYF

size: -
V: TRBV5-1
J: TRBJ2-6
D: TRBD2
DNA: TGCGCCAGCAGCTTGGGAGCGGGGTCTGGGGCCAACGTCCTGACTTTC
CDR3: CASSLGAGSGANVLTF

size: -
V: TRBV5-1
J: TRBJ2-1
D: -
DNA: TGCGCCAGCAGCTTGACGCCACAGGAGAAAACCTACAATGAGCAGTTCTTC
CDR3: CASSLTPQEKTYNEQFF

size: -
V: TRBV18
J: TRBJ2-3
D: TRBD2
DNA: TGTGCCAGCTCAGTGGCCGTAATAGCGGGAGAGACAGATACGCAGTATTTT
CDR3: CASSVAVIAGETDTQYF

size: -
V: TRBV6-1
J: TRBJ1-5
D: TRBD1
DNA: TGTGCCAGCAGTGAAATATGGACAGGGCTAAAGGGGTATAGCAATCAGCCCCAGCATTTT
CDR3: CASSEIWTGLKGYSNQPQHF

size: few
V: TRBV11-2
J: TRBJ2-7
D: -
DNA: TGTGCCAGCAGCTCCGACAGGTGGGAGCAGTACTTC
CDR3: CASSSDRWEQYF

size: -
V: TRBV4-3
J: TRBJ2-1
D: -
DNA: TGCGCCAGCAGCCAAGTGCCTGCCGATGAGCAGTTCTTC
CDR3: CASSQVPADEQFF

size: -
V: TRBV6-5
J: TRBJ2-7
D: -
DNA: TGTGCCAGCAGTGCTGCCCACGAGCAGTACTTC
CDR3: CASSAAHEQYF

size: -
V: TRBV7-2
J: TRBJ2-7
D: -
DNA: TGTGCCAGCAGCTTTGAAGAGTGGTACGAGCAGTACTTC
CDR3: CASSFEEWYEQYF

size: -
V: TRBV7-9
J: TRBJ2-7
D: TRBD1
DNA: TGTGCCAGCAGCTCCGGGACAGTCTACGAGCAGTACTTC
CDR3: CASSSGTVYEQYF

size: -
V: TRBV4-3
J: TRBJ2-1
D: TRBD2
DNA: TGCGCCAGGGTAATAGCGGGAGTTTTTAAGAATGAGCAGTTCTTC
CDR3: CARVIAGVFKNEQFF

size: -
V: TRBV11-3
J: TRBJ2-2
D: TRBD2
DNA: TGTGCCAGCACCAACCCCGGACTAGCGGGGGGGGCCGGGGAGCTGTTTTTT
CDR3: CASTNPGLAGGAGELFF

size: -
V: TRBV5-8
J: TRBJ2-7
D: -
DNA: TGTGCCAGCAGCCCTCGACGGGAGATGTTGGAGCAGTACTTC
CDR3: CASSPRREMLEQYF

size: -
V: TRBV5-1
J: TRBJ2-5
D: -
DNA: TGCGCCAGCAGCTTGGTTAGCCTCGTAGAGACCCAGTACTTC
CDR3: CASSLVSLVETQYF

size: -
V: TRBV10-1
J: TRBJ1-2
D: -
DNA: TGCGCCAGCAGGACGTGTGGCGGGACGGAGGATGGCTACACCTTC
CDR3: CASRTCGGTEDGYTF

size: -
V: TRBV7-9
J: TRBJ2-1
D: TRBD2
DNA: TGTGCCAGCAGCGCGACTGGGCGGGGGAACAATGAGCAGTTCTTC
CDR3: CASSATGRGNNEQFF

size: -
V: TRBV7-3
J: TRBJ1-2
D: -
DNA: TGTGCCAGCAGCTTAACTAGGGGGGATCCTTCGAGCTACACCTTC
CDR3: CASSLTRGDPSSYTF

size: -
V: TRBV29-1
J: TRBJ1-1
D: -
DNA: TGCAGCGTCGAGGGGATTCAGAACACTGAAGCTTTCTTT
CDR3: CSVEGIQNTEAFF

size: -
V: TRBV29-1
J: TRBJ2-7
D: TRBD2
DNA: TGCAGCGCAGCAGCGGGAGCCTACGAGCAGTACTTC
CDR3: CSAAAGAYEQYF

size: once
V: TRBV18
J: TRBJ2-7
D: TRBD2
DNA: TGTGCCAGCTCACCATTGGGGGAGGGGACCTACGAGCAGTACTTC
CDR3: CASSPLGEGTYEQYF

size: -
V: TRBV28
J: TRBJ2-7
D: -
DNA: TGTGCCAGCAGTTTGTTGTATACCACCTACGAGCAGTACTTC
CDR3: CASSLLYTTYEQYF

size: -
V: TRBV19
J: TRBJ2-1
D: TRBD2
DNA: TGTGCCAGTAGTCCGGGACTAGCGGCTGAAAGCTCCTACAATGAGCAGTTCTTC
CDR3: CASSPGLAAESSYNEQFF

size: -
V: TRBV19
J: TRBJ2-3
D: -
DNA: TGTGCCAGTAGTATTGCCTTGGGTCCAGATACGCAGTATTTT
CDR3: CASSIALGPDTQYF

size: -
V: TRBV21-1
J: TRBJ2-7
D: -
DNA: TGTGCCAGCAGCAAATCGATAGGGACAGGGGCGACCTACGAGCAGTACTTC
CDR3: CASSKSIGTGATYEQYF

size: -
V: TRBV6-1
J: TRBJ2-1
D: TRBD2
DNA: TGTGCCAGCAGCGAAAGAGCGGGGGAGCCTCACAATGAGCAGTTCTTC
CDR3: CASSERAGEPHNEQFF